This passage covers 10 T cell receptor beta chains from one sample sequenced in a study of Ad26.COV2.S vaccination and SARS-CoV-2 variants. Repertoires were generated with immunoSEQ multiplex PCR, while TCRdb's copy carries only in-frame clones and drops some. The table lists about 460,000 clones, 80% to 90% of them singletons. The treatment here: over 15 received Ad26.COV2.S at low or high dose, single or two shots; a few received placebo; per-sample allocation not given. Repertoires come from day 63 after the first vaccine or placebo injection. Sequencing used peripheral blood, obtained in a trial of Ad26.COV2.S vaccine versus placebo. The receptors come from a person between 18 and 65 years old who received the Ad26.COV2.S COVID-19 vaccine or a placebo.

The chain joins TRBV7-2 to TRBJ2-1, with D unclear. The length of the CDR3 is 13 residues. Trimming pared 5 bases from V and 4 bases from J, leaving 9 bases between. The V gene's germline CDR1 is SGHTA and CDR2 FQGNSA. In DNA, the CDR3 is TGTGCCAGCAGCGGGTTTATTTACAATGAGCAGTTCTTC. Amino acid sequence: CASSGFIYNEQFF.

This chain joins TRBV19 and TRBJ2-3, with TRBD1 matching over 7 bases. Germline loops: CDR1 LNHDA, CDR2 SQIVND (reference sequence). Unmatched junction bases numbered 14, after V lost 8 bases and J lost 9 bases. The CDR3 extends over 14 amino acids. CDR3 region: CASHTGPGQTTQYF. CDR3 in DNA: TGTGCCAGTCACACGGGTCCGGGACAGACGACGCAGTATTTT.

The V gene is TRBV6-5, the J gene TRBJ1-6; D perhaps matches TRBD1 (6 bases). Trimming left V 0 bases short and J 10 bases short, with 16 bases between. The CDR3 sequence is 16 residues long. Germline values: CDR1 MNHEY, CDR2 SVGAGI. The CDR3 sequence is CASSYSPRGAYSPLHF. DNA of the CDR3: TGTGCCAGCAGTTACTCGCCCCGGGGGGCTTACTCACCCCTCCACTTT.

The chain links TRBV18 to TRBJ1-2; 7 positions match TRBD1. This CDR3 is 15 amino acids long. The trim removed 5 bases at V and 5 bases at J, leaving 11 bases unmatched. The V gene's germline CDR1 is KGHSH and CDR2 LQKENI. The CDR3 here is CASSTQSGTAYGYTF. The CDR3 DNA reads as TGTGCCAGCTCAACACAATCCGGGACAGCATATGGCTACACCTTC.

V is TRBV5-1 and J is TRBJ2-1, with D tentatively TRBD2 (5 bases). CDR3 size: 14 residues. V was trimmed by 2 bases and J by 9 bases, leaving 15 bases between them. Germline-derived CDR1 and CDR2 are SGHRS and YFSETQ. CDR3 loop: CASSLSGSTGEQFF. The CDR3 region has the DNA TGCGCCAGCAGCTTATCGGGGAGCACCGGTGAGCAGTTCTTC.

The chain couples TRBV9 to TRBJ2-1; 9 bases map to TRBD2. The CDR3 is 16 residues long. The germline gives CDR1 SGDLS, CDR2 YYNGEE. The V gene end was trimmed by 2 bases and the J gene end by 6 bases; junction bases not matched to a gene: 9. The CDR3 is CASSVSGRGGFNEQFF. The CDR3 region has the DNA TGTGCCAGCAGCGTTAGCGGGAGAGGGGGGTTCAATGAGCAGTTCTTC.

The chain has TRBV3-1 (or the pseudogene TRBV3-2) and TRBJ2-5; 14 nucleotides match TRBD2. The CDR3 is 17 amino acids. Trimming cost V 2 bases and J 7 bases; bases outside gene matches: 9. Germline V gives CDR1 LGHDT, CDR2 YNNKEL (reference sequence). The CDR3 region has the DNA TGTGCCAGCAGCCAATCGACTAGCGGGGGGGCGTCGGTGACCCAGTACTTC. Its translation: CASSQSTSGGASVTQYF.

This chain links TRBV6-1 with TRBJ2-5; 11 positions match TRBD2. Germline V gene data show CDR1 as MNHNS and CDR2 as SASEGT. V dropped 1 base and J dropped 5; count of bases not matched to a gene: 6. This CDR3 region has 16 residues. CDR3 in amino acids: CASSEVLAGGLETQYF. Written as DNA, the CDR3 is TGTGCCAGCAGTGAAGTATTAGCGGGGGGGCTTGAGACCCAGTACTTC.

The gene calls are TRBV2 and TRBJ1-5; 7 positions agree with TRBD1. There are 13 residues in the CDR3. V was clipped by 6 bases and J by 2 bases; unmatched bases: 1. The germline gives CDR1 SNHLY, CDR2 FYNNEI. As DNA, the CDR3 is TGTGCCAGCAGCAGGGGGGGCAATCAGCCCCAGCATTTT. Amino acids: CASSRGGNQPQHF. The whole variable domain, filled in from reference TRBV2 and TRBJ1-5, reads EPEVTQTPSHQVTQMGQEVILRCVPISNHLYFYWYRQILGQKVEFLVSFYNNEISEKSEIFDDQFSVERPDGSNFTLKIRSTKLEDSAMYFCASSRGGNQPQHFGDGTRLSIL.

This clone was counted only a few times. This CDR3 is CASSLISGTQPQHF. In nucleotides, the CDR3 is TGTGCCAGCAGCTTAATATCAGGGACACAGCCCCAGCATTTT. The genes are TRBV5-5 and TRBJ1-5, with a tentative D call TRBD1 (6 bases). Germline V lookup: CDR1 SGHKS, CDR2 YYEKEE (reference sequence). CDR3 size: 14 residues. The ends were cut back, 2 bases at V and 7 bases at J, with 13 bases in the middle.